These 26 T cell receptor beta chains share one sample of origin, sequenced in a study of T cells in Graves' hyperthyroidism and ophthalmopathy. Amplification targeted TCR beta CDR3 regions from RNA transcripts. HTBI primers were employed in a first-round RT-PCR of the TCR CDR3. TCRdb re-analysed the multiplex PCR reads in MiXCR, keeping a single row per CDR3 protein. The sample consists of around 450,000 distinct CDR3 sequences, around 16% of them appearing once. Material: blood. The source is a woman between 18 and 29 years old with Graves' hyperthyroidism.

This clonotype was picked up many times. The rearrangement joins TRBV30 to TRBJ2-5; perhaps TRBD1 as D (5 bases). The CDR3 consists of 15 residues. Trimming took off 2 bases at V and 2 bases at J, with 15 bases between the two ends. Germline loops: CDR1 GTSNPN, CDR2 SVGIG (reference sequence). The CDR3 sequence is CAWSRQKGLQETQYF. The CDR3 bases are TGTGCCTGGAGTCGACAGAAGGGGCTACAAGAGACCCAGTACTTC.

This clonotype was recorded at least ten times. This chain joins TRBV5-1 and TRBJ2-3; 10 nucleotides align to TRBD2. Per the germline V gene, CDR1 is SGHRS and CDR2 is YFSETQ. Germline trimming cut 2 bases from V and 3 bases from J; bases unmatched to any gene: 9. This CDR3 comprises 17 residues. In nucleotides, the CDR3 is TGCGCCAGCAGCTTCTTACGACTAGCGGGCGGGACAGATACGCAGTATTTT. Translated: CASSFLRLAGGTDTQYF.

This clonotype was counted at least ten times. The chain combines TRBV4-1 with TRBJ2-2, with 15 nucleotides matching TRBD2. Trimming cost V 1 base and J 1 base; bases outside gene matches: 4. Germline assignment: CDR1 MGHRA and CDR2 YSYEKL. The CDR3 has 19 residues. CDR3 amino acids: CASSQVRGLAGGNTGELFF. CDR3 DNA sequence: TGCGCCAGCAGCCAAGTGAGGGGACTAGCGGGAGGGAACACCGGGGAGCTGTTTTTT.

This clonotype was picked up a small number of times. The chain has TRBV6-1 and TRBJ1-5; tentative D call: TRBD1 (6 bases). This CDR3 has 17 amino acids. The V and J ends lost 5 bases and 0 bases respectively, with 17 bases between them. Germline CDR1 is MNHNS and CDR2 is SASEGT. For the CDR3, the DNA is TGTGCCAGCAGTCCCCGACAGGTTGGCTATAGCAATCAGCCCCAGCATTTT. The encoded protein is CASSPRQVGYSNQPQHF.

Concerning this clonotype: A much larger clone is a single base away; this may be a read error. The rearrangement links TRBV6-2 or TRBV6-3 to TRBJ1-2; 7 positions agree with TRBD1. The CDR3 runs 12 residues. Germline loops: CDR1 MNHEY, CDR2 SVGEGT. The CDR3 protein is CASTGTVYCYTF. In DNA, the CDR3 is TGTGCCAGCACCGGGACAGTCTATTGCTACACCTTC.

This clonotype was found many times. This chain joins TRBV3-1 and TRBJ1-1; no definite D call. In germline, CDR1 is LGHDT, CDR2 YNNKEL (reference sequence). The CDR3 length is 13 residues. Trimming left V 1 base short and J 11 bases short, with 14 bases between. CDR3 DNA sequence: TGTGCCAGCAGCCAAGGGACCGGGAAGGAGGCTTTCTTT. It specifies CASSQGTGKEAFF.

This clonotype was counted ten times or more. V gene TRBV12-3 or TRBV12-4 combines with J gene TRBJ2-1; 9 bases line up with TRBD2. J lost 5 bases, V lost 7 bases, and 12 bases had no gene match. The CDR3 totals 16 residues. CDR3 protein: CASTLPPSGGHNEQFF. CDR3 in DNA: TGTGCCAGCACCCTTCCCCCCAGCGGGGGGCACAATGAGCAGTTCTTC.

This clonotype has just a few counts. The CDR3 bases are TGTGCCAGCATCGGGCTCGGCTATGGCTACACCTTC. Amino acid sequence: CASIGLGYGYTF. The chain is built from TRBV5-8 and TRBJ1-2; D unresolved. V was shortened by 6 bases and J by 4 bases, with 10 bases between the two germline ends. Germline values: CDR1 SGHTS, CDR2 YDEGEE. The CDR3 runs to 12 residues.

This clonotype has at least ten counts. V is TRBV12-3 or TRBV12-4 and J is TRBJ1-2; D perhaps matches TRBD1 (5 bases). This CDR3 has 18 residues. Trimming pared 6 bases from V and 1 base from J, leaving 24 bases between. In nucleotides, the CDR3 is TGTGCCAGCAGCTTAAGGGTGGGGCGCGGCCGGATTAACTATGGCTACACCTTC. Protein product: CASSLRVGRGRINYGYTF.

There are many counts of this clonotype. One junction end does not reproduce the germline sequence, and a read error may be involved. The rearrangement joins TRBV20-1 to TRBJ2-1, with TRBD2 identical over 7 bases. CDR3 length: 14 amino acids. Germline CDR1 reads DFQATT; CDR2 reads SNEGSKA (reference sequence). For the CDR3, the DNA is TGCAGTGCTAGAGTGGCGGGGGTGAACAATGAGCAATTCTTC. Its protein product is CSARVAGVNNEQFF.

In this sample, this clonotype turned up many times. The CDR3 loop is CSVPGGSGAYNEQFF. The CDR3 bases are TGCAGCGTCCCAGGGGGGTCAGGGGCATACAATGAGCAGTTCTTC. The genes are TRBV29-1 and TRBJ2-1; a possible D gene is TRBD1 (7 bases). CDR1 is SQVTM, CDR2 ANQGSEA, per germline. The CDR3 covers 15 residues. V shed 6 bases and J shed 4 bases, with 19 bases lying between them.

There are many counts of this clonotype. The V call is TRBV9, the J call TRBJ2-5, with D unclear. This CDR3 spans 15 amino acids. V lost 1 base and J 5 bases, leaving 15 bases between the germline ends. Germline CDR1 is SGDLS and CDR2 is YYNGEE. This CDR3 reads CASSVSPTSMETQYF. The CDR3 DNA follows: TGTGCCAGCAGCGTAAGCCCAACGTCCATGGAGACCCAGTACTTC.

This clonotype was seen many times. The CDR3 DNA reads TGCAGTGCTCGGACTAGCGGGATGACCGGGGAGCTGTTTTTT. This codes for CSARTSGMTGELFF. The chain combines TRBV20-1 with TRBJ2-2; 12 nucleotides match TRBD2. V trimming: 5 bases; J trimming: 5 bases; junction bases outside the gene matches: 3. Looked up from germline, CDR1 is DFQATT and CDR2 is SNEGSKA (reference sequence). The CDR3 covers 14 residues.

This clonotype was detected ten times or more. The CDR3 sequence: CSARPKGMIYNEQFF. CDR3 DNA sequence: TGCAGTGCTCGCCCCAAGGGAATGATATACAATGAGCAGTTCTTC. The chain uses TRBV20-1 and TRBJ2-1; no reliable D call. CDR3 length equals 15 residues. The V gene's germline CDR1 is DFQATT and CDR2 SNEGSKA (reference sequence). Between the trimmed V and J ends, which lost 5 bases and 4 bases, there was a span of 18 bases.

The gene calls are TRBV28 and TRBJ2-7; D unresolved. This CDR3 is 12 amino acids long. The germline V and J ends were trimmed by 3 bases and 4 bases, with 7 bases remaining between them. Germline-derived CDR1 and CDR2 are MDHEN and SYDVKM. The CDR3 DNA is TGTGCCAGCAGTTTTGGCTGGTACGAGCAGTACTTC. Translated: CASSFGWYEQYF. The whole variable domain, remainder taken from reference TRBV28 and TRBJ2-7, is DVKVTQSSRYLVKRTGEKVFLECVQDMDHENMFWYRQDPGLGLRLIYFSYDVKMKEKGDIPEGYSVSREKKERFSLILESASTNQTSMYLCASSFGWYEQYFGPGTRLTVT.

This clonotype appeared many times. The V call is TRBV12-3 or TRBV12-4, the J call TRBJ2-1; 13 bases map to TRBD2. This CDR3 contains 16 residues. J was trimmed by 8 bases and V by 5 bases; bases with no gene match: 9. The CDR3 protein is CASSPRSGLAGDEQFF. CDR3 coding DNA: TGTGCCAGCAGTCCCAGAAGCGGACTAGCGGGAGATGAGCAGTTCTTC.

The chain recombines TRBV24-1 with TRBJ2-3; D uncertain. The germline V gene has CDR1 KGHDR and CDR2 SFDVKD. CDR3 length: 14 residues. V dropped 7 bases and J dropped 2 bases, with 12 bases sitting between them. The CDR3 DNA reads TGTGCCACCAGGGCCTCAGGTCTCACAGATACGCAGTATTTT. Residues: CATRASGLTDTQYF.

Turning to this clonotype: A read error may be the cause here, since a much bigger clone is one base away. CDR3 DNA sequence: TGTGCCACCAGTAATCCACAGGCCGGCCACAATGAGCAGTTCTTC. The encoded protein is CATSNPQAGHNEQFF. This rearrangement joins TRBV24-1 to TRBJ2-1; possible D gene TRBD1, 5 bases. The germline V gene encodes CDR1 KGHDR and CDR2 SFDVKD. The CDR3 is 15 residues long. The V end lost 6 bases, the J end lost 5 bases, and 16 bases lay between the germline ends.

Ten or more counts support this clonotype. The chain has TRBV11-2 and TRBJ2-1; 7 positions agree with TRBD2. The CDR3 totals 16 residues. Germline V CDR1 and CDR2: SGHAT, FQNNGV. V gave up 5 bases and J gave up 2 bases; unmatched junction bases: 9. This chain's CDR3 is CASSTQTSTPYNEQFF. CDR3 coding DNA: TGTGCCAGCAGCACCCAGACTAGCACCCCCTACAATGAGCAGTTCTTC.

This clonotype appeared a few times. A much larger clonotype is one base distant, so this may be a read error. The chain recombines TRBV29-1 with TRBJ1-1; 7 nucleotides match TRBD1. The germline V gene encodes CDR1 SQVTM and CDR2 ANQGSEA. The CDR3 runs to 14 residues. The V segment lost 4 bases and the J segment 4 bases; nucleotides outside the gene matches: 9. CDR3 in amino acids: CSVGAGQLSTEAFF. The DNA of the CDR3 is TGCAGCGTTGGTGCGGGACAGCTGAGCACTGAAGCTTTCTTT.

In this sample, this clonotype turned up many times. The genes are TRBV9 and TRBJ1-6; the D gene is possibly TRBD1 (5 bases). The length of the CDR3 is 15 residues. The V and J ends lost 0 bases and 5 bases respectively, with 9 bases between them. In germline, CDR1 is SGDLS, CDR2 YYNGEE. The CDR3 loop reads CASSVDGGNNSPLHF. CDR3 nucleotides: TGTGCCAGCAGCGTAGACGGGGGGAATAATTCACCCCTCCACTTT.

This clonotype was seen more than once but under ten times. The rearrangement uses TRBV30 and TRBJ2-7; TRBD1 matches 9 bases. V lost 2 bases and J lost 5; bases outside the gene matches: 4. Germline V gene lookup returns CDR1 GTSNPN and CDR2 SVGIG (reference sequence). CDR3 length: 13 amino acids. The DNA for the CDR3 is TGTGCCTGGAGTCTGTGGACAGGGGACGAGCAGTACTTC. It translates to CAWSLWTGDEQYF.

This clonotype was detected ten times or more. The genes are TRBV7-3 and TRBJ2-7, with D possibly being TRBD2 (6 bases). In germline, CDR1 is SGHTA, CDR2 FQGTGA. There are 13 residues in the CDR3. V shed 5 bases and J shed 3 bases, with 11 bases lying between them. In DNA, the CDR3 is TGTGCCAGCAGCCAGGGACTTAACTACGAGCAGTACTTC. Its protein is CASSQGLNYEQYF.

As concerns this clonotype: Germline and junction disagree at one end, which may indicate a read error. The CDR3 loop is CASSTTGLAYNEQCF. The DNA for the CDR3 is TGCGCCAGCAGCACCACGGGACTAGCCTACAATGAGCAGTGCTTC. This chain connects TRBV5-1 to TRBJ2-1, with 9 bases that match TRBD2. The CDR3 length is 15 residues. From germline, CDR1 is SGHRS and CDR2 YFSETQ.

Ten or more counts support this clonotype. The gene calls are TRBV27 and TRBJ1-5, with D uncertain. The CDR3 extends over 17 amino acids. Germline loops: CDR1 MNHEY, CDR2 SMNVEV (reference sequence). Trimming left V 1 base short and J 0 bases short, with 13 bases between. CDR3 sequence reads: CASSLLADPYSNQPQHF. The DNA for the CDR3 is TGTGCCAGCAGTTTATTGGCAGATCCCTATAGCAATCAGCCCCAGCATTTT.

This clonotype was detected many times. One end of the junction does not line up with germline, which may come from a read error. CDR3 region: CASSPMTSGEGDAQYF. The CDR3, as DNA: TGTGCCAGCAGTCCCATGACTAGCGGGGAAGGAGATGCGCAGTATTTT. The chain couples TRBV6-1 to TRBJ2-3; 11 bases line up with TRBD2. CDR3 length: 16 residues. The germline CDR1 and CDR2 sequences are MNHNS and SASEGT.